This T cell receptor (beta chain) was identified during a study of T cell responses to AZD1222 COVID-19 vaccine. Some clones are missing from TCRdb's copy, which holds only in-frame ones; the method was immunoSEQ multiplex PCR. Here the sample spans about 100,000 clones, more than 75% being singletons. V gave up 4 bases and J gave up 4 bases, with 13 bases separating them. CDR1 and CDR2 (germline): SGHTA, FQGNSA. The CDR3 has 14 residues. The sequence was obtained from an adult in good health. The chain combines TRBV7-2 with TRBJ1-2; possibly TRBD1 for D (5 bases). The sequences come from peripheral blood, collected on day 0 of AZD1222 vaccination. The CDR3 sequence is CASSWGTISYGYTF. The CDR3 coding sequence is TGTGCCAGCAGCTGGGGGACCATCAGCTATGGCTACACCTTC.